This T cell receptor beta chain originates from a study of shared clonotypes between healthy human individuals. Study in general: The study drew on a couple of women and a few men aged 18 to 49 as donors.

Trimming took 3 bases from V and 5 from J, leaving 19 bases between them. The CDR3 sequence is 16 residues long. Germline CDR1 SGHDT, CDR2 YYEEEE. CD45RO-negative CD8 cells positively selected for CCR7 made up the naive population, which excluded terminally differentiated effector memory CD45RA+ cells. Across several immunoSEQ plates, the genomic DNA of each subset was split evenly. Clones were sequenced by immunoSEQ multiplex PCR, and TCRdb holds only the in-frame ones, with some missing. The sample shows about 750,000 clones, about 91% of them seen only once. Sequenced input: naive CD8+ T cells sorted from blood. This TCR came from a young man in good health. The rearrangement links TRBV5-6 to TRBJ2-3; TRBD2 might be the D (5 bases). CDR3 bases: TGTGCCAGCAGCTCAGGTTTTGAGGGAGCGGAAGATACGCAGTATTTT. As protein: CASSSGFEGAEDTQYF.